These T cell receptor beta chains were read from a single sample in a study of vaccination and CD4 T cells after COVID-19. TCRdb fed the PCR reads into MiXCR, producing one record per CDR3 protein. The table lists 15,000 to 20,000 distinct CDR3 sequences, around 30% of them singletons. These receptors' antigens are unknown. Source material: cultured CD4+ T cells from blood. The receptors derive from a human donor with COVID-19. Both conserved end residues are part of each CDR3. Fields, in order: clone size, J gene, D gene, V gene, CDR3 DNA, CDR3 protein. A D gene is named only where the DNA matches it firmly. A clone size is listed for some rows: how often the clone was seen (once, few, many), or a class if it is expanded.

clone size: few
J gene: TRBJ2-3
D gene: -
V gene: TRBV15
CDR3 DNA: TGTGCCACCAGCACCCTTCTGGTTACGGGAGTCACAGATACGCAGTATTTT
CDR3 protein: CATSTLLVTGVTDTQYF

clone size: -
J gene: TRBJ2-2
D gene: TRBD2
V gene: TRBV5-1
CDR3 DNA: TGCGCCAGCAGCTCGGTGGCTAGCGGGAACACCGGGGAGCTGTTTTTT
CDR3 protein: CASSSVASGNTGELFF

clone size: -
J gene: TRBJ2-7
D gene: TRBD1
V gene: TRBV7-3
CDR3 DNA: TGTGCCAGCAGCTTAGAGACAGGGGATTACGAGCAGTACTTC
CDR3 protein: CASSLETGDYEQYF

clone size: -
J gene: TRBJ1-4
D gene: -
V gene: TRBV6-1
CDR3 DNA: TGTGCCAGCAGTGCTCGCGGCGGACAAGGTGAAAAACTGTTTTTT
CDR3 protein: CASSARGGQGEKLFF

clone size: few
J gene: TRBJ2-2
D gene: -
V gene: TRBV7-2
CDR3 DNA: TGTGCCAGCAGCTTAGGAGGGACCGGGGAGCTGTTTTTT
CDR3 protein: CASSLGGTGELFF

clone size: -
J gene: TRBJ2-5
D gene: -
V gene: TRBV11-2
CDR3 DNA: TGTGCCAGCAGCCCACAGGGGGGGCAAGAGACCCAGTACTTC
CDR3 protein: CASSPQGGQETQYF

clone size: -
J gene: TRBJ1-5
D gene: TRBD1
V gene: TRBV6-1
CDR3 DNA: TGTGCCAGCAGTGAAGCTGGACAGGGTCAGCCCCAGCATTTT
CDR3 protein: CASSEAGQGQPQHF

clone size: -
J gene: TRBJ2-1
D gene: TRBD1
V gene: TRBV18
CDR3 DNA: TGTGCCAGCTCACCGGGCCGGGACAGGGGAGGGAATGAGCAGTTCTTC
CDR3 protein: CASSPGRDRGGNEQFF

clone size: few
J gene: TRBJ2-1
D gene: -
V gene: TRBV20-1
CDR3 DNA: TGCAGTGCTAGGTGGCAGGGGCTCAATGAGCAGTTCTTC
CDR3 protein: CSARWQGLNEQFF

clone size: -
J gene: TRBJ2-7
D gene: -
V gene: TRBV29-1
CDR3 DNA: TGCAGCGTTGACTCTACAGGGGAGGGGAACTACGAGCAGTACTTC
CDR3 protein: CSVDSTGEGNYEQYF

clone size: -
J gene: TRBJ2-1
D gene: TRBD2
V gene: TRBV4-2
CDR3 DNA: TGTGCCAGCAGCCAAGCACCAATTGCGGGGGGATGGAATGAGCAGTTCTTC
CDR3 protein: CASSQAPIAGGWNEQFF

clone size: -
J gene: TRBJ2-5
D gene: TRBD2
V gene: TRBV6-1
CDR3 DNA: TGTGCCAGCAGGCCGGGACTAGGACCAGAGACCCAGTACTTC
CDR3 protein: CASRPGLGPETQYF

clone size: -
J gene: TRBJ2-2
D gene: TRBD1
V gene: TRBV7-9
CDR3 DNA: TGTGCCAGCCCCTGGGACAGCGATAACACCAGGGAGCTGTTTTTT
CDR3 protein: CASPWDSDNTRELFF

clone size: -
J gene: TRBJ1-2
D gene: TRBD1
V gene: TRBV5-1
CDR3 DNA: TGCGCCAGCAGCTTGGTGTTAGGGACAGGGGGTGGCTACACCTTC
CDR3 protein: CASSLVLGTGGGYTF

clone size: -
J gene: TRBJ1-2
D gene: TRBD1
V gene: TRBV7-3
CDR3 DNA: TGTGCCAGCAGCTTAAGAGGAGGGACAGTTCCTAACTATGGCTACACCTTC
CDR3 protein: CASSLRGGTVPNYGYTF

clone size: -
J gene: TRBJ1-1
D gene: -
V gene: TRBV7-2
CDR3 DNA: TGTGCCAGCAGCTTCGTAAAGGGTTTGACTGAAGCTTTCTTT
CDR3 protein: CASSFVKGLTEAFF

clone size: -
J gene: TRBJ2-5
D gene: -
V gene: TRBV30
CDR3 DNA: TGTGCCTGGAGTGTAAACTCACAAGAGACCCAGTACTTC
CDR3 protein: CAWSVNSQETQYF

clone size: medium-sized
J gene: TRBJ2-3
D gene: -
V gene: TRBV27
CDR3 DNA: TGTGCCAGCAGTTATGGAAGCCTCGGAGGCACAGATACGCAGTATTTT
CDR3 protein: CASSYGSLGGTDTQYF

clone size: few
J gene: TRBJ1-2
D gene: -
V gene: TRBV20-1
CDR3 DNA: TGCAGTGCTAGAGATCGCGCCCAGGCGGATGGCTACACCTTC
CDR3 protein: CSARDRAQADGYTF

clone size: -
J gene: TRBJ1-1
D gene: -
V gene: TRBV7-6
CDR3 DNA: TGTGCCAGCAGCTTAGGGGTTAGTCGGACTGCGTTGAACACTGAAGCTTTCTTT
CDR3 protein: CASSLGVSRTALNTEAFF

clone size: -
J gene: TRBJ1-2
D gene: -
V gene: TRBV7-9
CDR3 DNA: TGTGCCAGCAGGTCGGACGGAGTCTATGGCTACACCTTC
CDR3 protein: CASRSDGVYGYTF

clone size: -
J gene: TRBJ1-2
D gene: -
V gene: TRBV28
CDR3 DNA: TGTGCCAGCAGTCCAGTAACAGGGACGGGGTATGGCTACACCTTC
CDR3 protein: CASSPVTGTGYGYTF

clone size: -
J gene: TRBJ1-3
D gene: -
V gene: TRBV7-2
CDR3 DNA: TGTGCCAGCAGCTTATCGGTGGTAATGCCTGGAAACACCATATATTTT
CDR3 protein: CASSLSVVMPGNTIYF

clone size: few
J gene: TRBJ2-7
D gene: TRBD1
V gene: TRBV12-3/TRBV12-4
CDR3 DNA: TGTGCCAGCAGCCCACCGGGGACAGCCTCCTACGAGCAGTACTTC
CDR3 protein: CASSPPGTASYEQYF

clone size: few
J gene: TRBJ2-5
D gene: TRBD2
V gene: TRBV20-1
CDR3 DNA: TGCAGTGCCCATTGGACTAGCGGGGGGCAAGAGACCCAGTACTTC
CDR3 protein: CSAHWTSGGQETQYF

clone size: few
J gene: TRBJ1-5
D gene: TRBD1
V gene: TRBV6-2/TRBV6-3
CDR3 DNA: TGTGCCACCAACACCTACAGGGGTCAGAAGCAGCCCCAGCATTTT
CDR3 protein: CATNTYRGQKQPQHF

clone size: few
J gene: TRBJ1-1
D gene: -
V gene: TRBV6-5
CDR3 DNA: TGTGCCAGCAGTTACTCCGGGGTGGGCACTGAAGCTTTCTTT
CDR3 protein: CASSYSGVGTEAFF

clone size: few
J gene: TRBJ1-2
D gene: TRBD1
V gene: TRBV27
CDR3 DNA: TGTGCCAGCAGTTCATACGGGACAGGGGGTAACTATGGCTACACCTTC
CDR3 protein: CASSSYGTGGNYGYTF

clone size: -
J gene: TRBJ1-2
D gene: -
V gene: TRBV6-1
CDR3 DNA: TGTGCCAGCATGAGGCAGGGTGGCTACACCTTC
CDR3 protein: CASMRQGGYTF

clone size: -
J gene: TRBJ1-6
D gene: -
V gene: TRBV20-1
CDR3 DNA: TGCAGTGCTACCCAAACTCAGGAGAAAGGGTCACCCCTCCACTTT
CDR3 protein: CSATQTQEKGSPLHF

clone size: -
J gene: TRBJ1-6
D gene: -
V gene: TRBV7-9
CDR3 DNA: TGTGCCAGCCATTTGGGGAATTCACCCCTCCACTTT
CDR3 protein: CASHLGNSPLHF

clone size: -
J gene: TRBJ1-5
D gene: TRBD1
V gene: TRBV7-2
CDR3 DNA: TGTGCCAGCAGCCCCGGACAGGGCCTCAATCAGCCCCAGCATTTT
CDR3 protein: CASSPGQGLNQPQHF

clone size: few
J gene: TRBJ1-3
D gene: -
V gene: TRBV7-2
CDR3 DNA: TGTGCCAGCAGCGACCGACGGGGAATCTCTGGAAACACCATATATTTT
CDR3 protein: CASSDRRGISGNTIYF

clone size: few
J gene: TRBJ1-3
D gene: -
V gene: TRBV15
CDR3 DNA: TGTGCCACCAGCAGAGCAGGGCCTGGAAACACCATATATTTT
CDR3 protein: CATSRAGPGNTIYF

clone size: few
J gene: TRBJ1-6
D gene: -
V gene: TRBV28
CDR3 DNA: TGTGCCAGCAGTTTGGCTGCAGGGATAGCCCTCCACTTT
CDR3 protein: CASSLAAGIALHF

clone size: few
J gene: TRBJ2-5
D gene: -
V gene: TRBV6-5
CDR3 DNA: TGTGCCAGCAGTTCCCGTGGAGCTGGAGAAGAGACCCAGTACTTC
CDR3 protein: CASSSRGAGEETQYF

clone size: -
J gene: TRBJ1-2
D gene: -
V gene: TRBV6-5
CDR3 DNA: TGTGCCAGCAGTTACTTGAAAGGCCCCACCTTC
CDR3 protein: CASSYLKGPTF

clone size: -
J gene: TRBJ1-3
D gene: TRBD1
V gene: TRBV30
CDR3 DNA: TGTGCCTGGAGTACAGGGGGCGGTGGAAACACCATATATTTT
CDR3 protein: CAWSTGGGGNTIYF

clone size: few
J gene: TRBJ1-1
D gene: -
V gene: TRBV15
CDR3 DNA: TGTGCCACCAGCAGAGAAGTTATGAACACTGAAGCTTTCTTT
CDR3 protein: CATSREVMNTEAFF

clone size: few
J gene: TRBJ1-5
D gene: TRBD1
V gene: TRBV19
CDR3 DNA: TGTGCCAGTAGTATATCACAGGGGGATCAGCCCCAGCATTTT
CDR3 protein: CASSISQGDQPQHF

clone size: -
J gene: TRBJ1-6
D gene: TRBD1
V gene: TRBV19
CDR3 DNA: TGTGCCAGTAGTCCAACCTCCGCCCAGGGGGCCAATTCACCCCTCCACTTT
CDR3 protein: CASSPTSAQGANSPLHF

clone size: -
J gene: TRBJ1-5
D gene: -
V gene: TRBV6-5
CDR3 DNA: TGTGCCAGCAGTTACTCGCCAGGCAGACCCCTGTATAGCAATCAGCCCCAGCATTTT
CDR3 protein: CASSYSPGRPLYSNQPQHF

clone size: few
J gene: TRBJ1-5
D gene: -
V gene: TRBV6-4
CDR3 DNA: TGTGCCAGCAGTGACCCAAACACAGGGTCTTGCAATCAGCCCCAGCATTTT
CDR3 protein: CASSDPNTGSCNQPQHF

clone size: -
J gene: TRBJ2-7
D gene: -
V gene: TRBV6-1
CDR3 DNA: TGTGCCAGCAGTCGGGACGGATTTTCCTACGAGCAGTACTTC
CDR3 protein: CASSRDGFSYEQYF

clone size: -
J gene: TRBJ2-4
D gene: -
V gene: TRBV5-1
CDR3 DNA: TGCGCCAGCAGCCCCGGTAGAGAAAAAAACATTCAGTACTTC
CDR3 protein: CASSPGREKNIQYF

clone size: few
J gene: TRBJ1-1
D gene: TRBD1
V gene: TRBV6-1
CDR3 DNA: TGTGCCAGCAGCCCGGGACAGCTTCACACTGAAGCTTTCTTT
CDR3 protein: CASSPGQLHTEAFF

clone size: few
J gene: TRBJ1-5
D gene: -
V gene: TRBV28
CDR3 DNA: TGTGCCAGCTTGGGGGGGCAGCTTGGCAATCAGCCCCAGCATTTT
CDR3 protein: CASLGGQLGNQPQHF

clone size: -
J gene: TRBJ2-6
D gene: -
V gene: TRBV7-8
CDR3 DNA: TGTGCCGGAGCACTGAACTCTGGGGCCAACGTCCTGACTTTC
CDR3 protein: CAGALNSGANVLTF

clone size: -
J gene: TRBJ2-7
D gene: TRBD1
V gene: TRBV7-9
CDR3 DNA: TGTGCCAGCAGCGCCGGGACAGGGTGGGAGCAGTACTTC
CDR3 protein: CASSAGTGWEQYF

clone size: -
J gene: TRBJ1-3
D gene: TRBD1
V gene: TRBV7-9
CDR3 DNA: TGTGCCAGCAGCTTAGGCCCCTTGGGACAGGGTCTTCCTGGAAACACCATATATTTT
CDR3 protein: CASSLGPLGQGLPGNTIYF

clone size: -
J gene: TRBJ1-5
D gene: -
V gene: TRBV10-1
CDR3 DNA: TGCGCCAGCAGTGAAGGCCTGATGCGGCCCCAGCATTTT
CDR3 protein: CASSEGLMRPQHF

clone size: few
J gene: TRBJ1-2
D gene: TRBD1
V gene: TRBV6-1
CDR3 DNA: TGTGCCAGCAGCCATCCTCGGACAGGAACTAACTATGGCTACACCTTC
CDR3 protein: CASSHPRTGTNYGYTF

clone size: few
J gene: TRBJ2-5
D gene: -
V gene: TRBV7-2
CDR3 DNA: TGTGCCAGCAGCTTGACGGGTCTTGAGACCCAGTACTTC
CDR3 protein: CASSLTGLETQYF

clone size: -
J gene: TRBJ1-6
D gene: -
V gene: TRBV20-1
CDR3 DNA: TGCAGTGCTAGGGATGGCGGATCGGCTTATAATTCACCCCTCCACTTT
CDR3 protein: CSARDGGSAYNSPLHF

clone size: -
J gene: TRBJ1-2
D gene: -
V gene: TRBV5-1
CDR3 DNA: TGCGCCAGCAGCAAGGAACTGACGGGACCTAGCGGCTACACCTTC
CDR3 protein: CASSKELTGPSGYTF

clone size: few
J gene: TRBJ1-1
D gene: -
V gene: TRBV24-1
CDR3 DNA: TGTGCCACCAGTGATGTGGGACACCCGAACACTGAAGCTTTCTTT
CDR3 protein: CATSDVGHPNTEAFF

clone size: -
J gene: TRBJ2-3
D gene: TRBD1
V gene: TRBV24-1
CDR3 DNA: TGTGCCACCAGTGGGAACGAACAGGGGCGGGCAGATACGCAGTATTTT
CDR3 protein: CATSGNEQGRADTQYF

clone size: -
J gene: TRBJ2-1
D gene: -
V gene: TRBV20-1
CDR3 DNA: TGCAGTGCTAGAGATCAGACGCCCAGCTCCTACAATGAGCAGTTCTTC
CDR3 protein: CSARDQTPSSYNEQFF

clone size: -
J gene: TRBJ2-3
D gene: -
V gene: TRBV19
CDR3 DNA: TGTGCCAGTAGCGTATCTAACACAGATACGCAGTATTTT
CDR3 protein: CASSVSNTDTQYF

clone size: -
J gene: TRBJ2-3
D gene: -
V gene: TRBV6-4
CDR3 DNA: TGTGCCAGCAGCCTCACCGCTGGGGCAGATACGCAGTATTTT
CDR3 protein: CASSLTAGADTQYF